These 14 T cell receptor beta chains share one sample of origin, sequenced in a study of shared clonotypes between healthy human individuals. Libraries were prepared by immunoSEQ multiplex PCR; TCRdb keeps only in-frame clonotypes and omits some of them. The table has approximately 640,000 clones, less than 95% seen once; the top ten hold 30% to 40%. Sample: memory CD8+ T cells from PBMCs. Subset given: CD45RO+ cells pooled with CCR7-negative TemRA cells. These TCRs come from a man aged 18 to 30 in good health. Some clones in this sample may be carry-over from other donors' samples.

V gene TRBV5-6 combines with J gene TRBJ2-6; D gene ambiguous. Trimming removed 2 bases at V and 4 bases at J, with 10 bases between. The CDR3 sequence is 15 residues long. Germline V gene data show CDR1 as SGHDT and CDR2 as YYEEEE. In DNA, the CDR3 is TGTGCCAGCAGCTTCGGGTACTCAGGGGCCAACGTCCTGACTTTC. Its protein product is CASSFGYSGANVLTF.

V usage is TRBV5-1 and J usage is TRBJ2-1; 9 bases are shared with TRBD2. This CDR3 region has 16 residues. CDR1 SGHRS and CDR2 YFSETQ come from the germline V gene. V was pared by 4 bases and J by 9 bases, with 14 bases of the junction left unmatched. Written as DNA, the CDR3 is TGCGCCAGCAGCCCCGAATTAGCGGGAGCCTTCGGTGAGCAGTTCTTC. It codes for CASSPELAGAFGEQFF.

The rearrangement uses TRBV9 and TRBJ2-2, with D tentatively TRBD2 (5 bases). Germline CDR1 reads SGDLS; CDR2 reads YYNGEE. The V end lost 2 bases, the J end lost 0 bases, and 11 bases lay between the germline ends. The CDR3 totals 16 residues. CDR3 DNA: TGTGCCAGCAGCGTTTCGGGATACACGAACACCGGGGAGCTGTTTTTT. Amino acids: CASSVSGYTNTGELFF.

In regard to this clone: A junction boundary mismatches the germline segment, possibly from a read error. The chain combines TRBV5-1 with TRBJ2-2; 10 positions match TRBD1. The CDR3 loop spans 15 amino acids. Germline values: CDR1 SGHRS, CDR2 YFSETQ. In nucleotides, the CDR3 is TGCGCCAGCGGCTTGACAGGGGGCGCCACCGGGGAGCTGTTTTTT. Amino acids: CASGLTGGATGELFF.

This rearrangement joins TRBV2 to TRBJ2-5; TRBD2 might be the D (5 bases). Germline V gene sequence: CDR1 SNHLY, CDR2 FYNNEI. The V end was cut by 11 bases, the J end by 2 bases, with 9 bases between. The CDR3 is 11 residues long. Here the CDR3 reads CAARGQETQYF. CDR3 sequence (DNA): TGTGCCGCACGGGGACAAGAGACCCAGTACTTC.

This sequence joins TRBV7-6 and TRBJ1-5; unclear D gene. The ends were cut back, 5 bases at V and 6 bases at J, with 14 bases in the middle. The CDR3 runs 14 residues. Germline CDR1 reads SGHVS; CDR2 reads FNYEAQ. The CDR3 region has the DNA TGTGCCAGCAGCCCTAACCCGGGGAGTCAGCCCCAGCATTTT. This translates into CASSPNPGSQPQHF.

The chain links TRBV27 to TRBJ2-7, with TRBD2 matching over 8 bases. Germline CDR1 and CDR2: MNHEY and SMNVEV (reference sequence). Trimming removed 6 bases from V and 0 bases from J; junction bases left unmatched: 4. CDR3 size: 14 residues. In DNA form, the CDR3 reads TGTGCCAGCAGAATAGCGGGATACTCCTACGAGCAGTACTTC. This sequence encodes CASRIAGYSYEQYF.

The chain uses TRBV27 and TRBJ2-3; 11 positions agree with TRBD2. The CDR3 totals 18 residues. Trimming took 6 bases from V and 0 from J; bases not matched to a gene: 11. Germline loops: CDR1 MNHEY, CDR2 SMNVEV (reference sequence). In nucleotides, the CDR3 is TGTGCCAGCAGCATCCTCCTAGCGGGAGGACCTAGCACAGATACGCAGTATTTT. Its protein product is CASSILLAGGPSTDTQYF.

This rearrangement joins TRBV28 to TRBJ2-5, with D possibly TRBD2 on 6 matching bases. The germline CDR1 and CDR2 sequences are MDHEN and SYDVKM. This CDR3 has 12 amino acids. Trimming took off 3 bases at V and 5 bases at J, with 7 bases between the two ends. The CDR3: CASSFRGETQYF. The CDR3, as DNA: TGTGCCAGCAGTTTCCGGGGGGAGACCCAGTACTTC.

CDR3 sequence: CASSSDISEQYF. The CDR3 coding sequence is TGTGCCAGCAGCTCAGACATCTCCGAGCAGTACTTC. This chain connects TRBV9 to TRBJ2-7, with D unclear. The CDR3 covers 12 residues. Trimming pared 4 bases from V and 6 bases from J, leaving 11 bases between. The germline V gene has CDR1 SGDLS and CDR2 YYNGEE. Using reference TRBV9 and TRBJ2-7 for the parts outside the CDR3, the full variable domain is DSGVTQTPKHLITATGQRVTLRCSPRSGDLSVYWYQQSLDQGLQFLIQYYNGEERAKGNILERFSAQQFPDLHSELNLSSLELGDSALYFCASSSDISEQYFGPGTRLTVT.

The chain has TRBV15 and TRBJ1-6; D not certain. V dropped 3 bases and J dropped 4 bases, with 10 bases sitting between them. Germline CDR1 is LNHNV and CDR2 is YYDKDF (reference sequence). The CDR3 runs 15 residues. CDR3 coding DNA: TGTGCCACCAGCAGCGGGTCCCCGTATAATTCACCCCTCCACTTT. Translation: CATSSGSPYNSPLHF.

This clone has only a few counts. The V gene is TRBV4-1, the J gene TRBJ1-2; D ambiguous. The germline gives CDR1 MGHRA, CDR2 YSYEKL. V was trimmed by 4 bases and J by 4 bases, leaving 13 bases between them. CDR3 length: 14 residues. In nucleotides, the CDR3 is TGCGCCAGCAGCCCATCCGGAACAGTCTATGGCTACACCTTC. It yields the protein CASSPSGTVYGYTF.

The chain links TRBV2 to TRBJ2-7; D gene ambiguous. Germline-derived CDR1 and CDR2 are SNHLY and FYNNEI. V was trimmed by 8 bases and J by 2 bases, leaving 13 bases between them. The CDR3 runs to 13 residues. DNA of the CDR3: TGTGCCAGCCGGAGAAGCTCGACCTACGAGCAGTACTTC. Its translation: CASRRSSTYEQYF.

The chain combines TRBV5-1 with TRBJ2-5, with a tentative D call TRBD1 (7 bases). The tail of the sequence fits TRBJ2-7 better, so the J call may be wrong. Looked up from germline, CDR1 is SGHRS and CDR2 is YFSETQ. The CDR3 has 14 amino acids. The DNA of the CDR3 is TGCGCCAGCAGCTTGGGTGCAGGGGGGTACGAGCAGTACTTC. It encodes CASSLGAGGYEQYF.